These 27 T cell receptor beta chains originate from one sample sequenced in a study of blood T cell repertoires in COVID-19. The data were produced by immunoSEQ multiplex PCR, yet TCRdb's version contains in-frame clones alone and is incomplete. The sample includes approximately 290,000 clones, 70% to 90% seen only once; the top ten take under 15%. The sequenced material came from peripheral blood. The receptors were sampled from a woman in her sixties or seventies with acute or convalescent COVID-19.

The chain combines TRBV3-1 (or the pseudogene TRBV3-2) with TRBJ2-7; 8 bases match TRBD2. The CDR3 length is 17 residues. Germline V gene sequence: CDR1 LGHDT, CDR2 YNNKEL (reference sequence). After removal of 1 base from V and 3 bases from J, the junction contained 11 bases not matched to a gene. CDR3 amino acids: CASSQVSLGGGLYEQYF. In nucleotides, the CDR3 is TGTGCCAGCAGCCAAGTATCCTTAGGCGGGGGGCTCTACGAGCAGTACTTC.

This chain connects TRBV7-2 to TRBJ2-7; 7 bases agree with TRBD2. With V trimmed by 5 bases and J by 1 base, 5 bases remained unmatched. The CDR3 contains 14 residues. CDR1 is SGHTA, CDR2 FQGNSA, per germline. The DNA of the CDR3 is TGTGCCAGCAGCCCGGGGGGATCGTCCTACGAGCAGTACTTC. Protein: CASSPGGSSYEQYF.

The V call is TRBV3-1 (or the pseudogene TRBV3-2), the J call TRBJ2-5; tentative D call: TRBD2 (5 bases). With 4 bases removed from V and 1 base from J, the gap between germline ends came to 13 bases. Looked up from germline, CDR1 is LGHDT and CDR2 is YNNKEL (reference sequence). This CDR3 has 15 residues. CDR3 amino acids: CASSLQTGFQETQYF. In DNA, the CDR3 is TGTGCCAGCAGCCTACAGACGGGATTCCAAGAGACCCAGTACTTC.

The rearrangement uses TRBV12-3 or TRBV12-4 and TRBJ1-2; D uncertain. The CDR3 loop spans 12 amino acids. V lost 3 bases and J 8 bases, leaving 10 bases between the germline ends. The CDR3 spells CASSFGRAGYTF. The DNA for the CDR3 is TGTGCCAGCAGTTTTGGGCGGGCCGGCTACACCTTC.

The CDR3 reads CAWDRDNQPQHF. DNA of the CDR3: TGTGCCTGGGACAGGGATAATCAGCCCCAGCATTTT. J is TRBJ1-5 and V is TRBV30, with TRBD1 matching over 7 bases. This CDR3 has 12 amino acids. J gave up 4 bases and V 5 bases, and 2 bases lay outside the gene matches. From germline, CDR1 is GTSNPN and CDR2 SVGIG (reference sequence). The whole variable domain, filled in from reference TRBV30 and TRBJ1-5, reads SQTIHQWPATLVQPVGSPLSLECTVEGTSNPNLYWYRQAAGRGLQLLFYSVGIGQISSEVPQNLSASRPQDRQFILSSKKLLLSDSGFYLCAWDRDNQPQHFGDGTRLSIL.

Here the CDR3 DNA reads TGTGCCAGCAGCGTAGCCCCGGGACTAGCGGGTACAACCTACGAGCAGTACTTC. This translates into CASSVAPGLAGTTYEQYF. The rearrangement links TRBV9 to TRBJ2-7, with 12 bases aligning to TRBD2. The trim removed 0 bases at V and 2 bases at J, leaving 9 bases unmatched. CDR3 length equals 18 residues. Per germline, CDR1 SGDLS and CDR2 YYNGEE.

The CDR3 bases are TGCGCCAGCAGCCAAGGGAACAGCTTAAATGAAAAACTGTTTTTT. Residues: CASSQGNSLNEKLFF. The chain employs TRBV4-3 and TRBJ1-4; D not certain. Trimming took off 1 base at V and 5 bases at J, with 11 bases between the two ends. This CDR3 region has 15 residues. In germline, CDR1 is LGHNA, CDR2 YSLEER.

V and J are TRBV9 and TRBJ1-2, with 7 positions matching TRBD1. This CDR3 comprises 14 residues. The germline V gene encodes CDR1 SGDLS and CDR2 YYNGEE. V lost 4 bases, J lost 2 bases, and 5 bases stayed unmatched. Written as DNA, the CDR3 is TGTGCCAGCAGCCCCGGGACAGCCAACTATGGCTACACCTTC. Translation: CASSPGTANYGYTF.

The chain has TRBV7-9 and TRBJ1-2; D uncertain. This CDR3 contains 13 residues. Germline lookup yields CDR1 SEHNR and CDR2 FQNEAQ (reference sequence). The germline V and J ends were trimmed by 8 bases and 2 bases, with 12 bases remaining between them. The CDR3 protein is CASSGSGNYGYTF. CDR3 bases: TGTGCCAGCTCAGGATCGGGGAACTATGGCTACACCTTC.

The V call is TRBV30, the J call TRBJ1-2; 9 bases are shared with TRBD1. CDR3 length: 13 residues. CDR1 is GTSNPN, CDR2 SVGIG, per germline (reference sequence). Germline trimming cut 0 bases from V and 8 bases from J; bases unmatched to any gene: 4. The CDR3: CAWSVLGTGGYTF. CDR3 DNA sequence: TGTGCCTGGAGTGTACTTGGGACAGGGGGCTACACCTTC. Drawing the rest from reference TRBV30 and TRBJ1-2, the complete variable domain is SQTIHQWPATLVQPVGSPLSLECTVEGTSNPNLYWYRQAAGRGLQLLFYSVGIGQISSEVPQNLSASRPQDRQFILSSKKLLLSDSGFYLCAWSVLGTGGYTFGSGTRLTVV.

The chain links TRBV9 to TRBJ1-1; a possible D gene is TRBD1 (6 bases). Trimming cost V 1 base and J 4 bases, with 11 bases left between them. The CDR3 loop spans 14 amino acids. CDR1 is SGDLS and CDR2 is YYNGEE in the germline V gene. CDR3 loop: CASSVQGSGTEAFF. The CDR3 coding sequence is TGTGCCAGCAGCGTACAGGGGTCGGGCACTGAAGCTTTCTTT.

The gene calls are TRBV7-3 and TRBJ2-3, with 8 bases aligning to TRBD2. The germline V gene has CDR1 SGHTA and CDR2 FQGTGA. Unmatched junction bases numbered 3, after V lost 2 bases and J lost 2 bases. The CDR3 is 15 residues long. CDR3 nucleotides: TGTGCCAGCAGCTTACTCGGGAGGGCCACAGATACGCAGTATTTT. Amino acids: CASSLLGRATDTQYF.

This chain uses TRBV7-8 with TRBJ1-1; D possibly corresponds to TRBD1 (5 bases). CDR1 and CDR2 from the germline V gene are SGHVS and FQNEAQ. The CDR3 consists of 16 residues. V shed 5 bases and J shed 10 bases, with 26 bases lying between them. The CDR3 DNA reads TGTGCCAGCAGCCTATGGTGGGGCACCCCTTTGATAGCAGCTTTCTTT. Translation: CASSLWWGTPLIAAFF.

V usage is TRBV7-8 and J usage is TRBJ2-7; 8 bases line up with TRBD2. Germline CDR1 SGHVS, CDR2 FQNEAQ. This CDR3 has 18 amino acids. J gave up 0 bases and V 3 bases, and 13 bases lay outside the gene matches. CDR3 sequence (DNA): TGTGCCAGCAGCTTTAGAACTAGCGGAGAGGGTGGCTCCTACGAGCAGTACTTC. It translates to CASSFRTSGEGGSYEQYF.

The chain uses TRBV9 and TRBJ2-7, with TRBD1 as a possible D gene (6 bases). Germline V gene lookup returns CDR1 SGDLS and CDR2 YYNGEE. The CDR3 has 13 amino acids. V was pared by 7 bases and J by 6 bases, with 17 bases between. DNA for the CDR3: TGTGCCAGCTCCATTGGGGGCAGGGGCGAGCAGTACTTC. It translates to CASSIGGRGEQYF.

The CDR3 DNA reads TGTGCCAGCAGCTCGGGACTGTCAGGGCCCCAGCATTTT. Its translation: CASSSGLSGPQHF. This chain links TRBV5-6 with TRBJ1-5, with D possibly TRBD1 on 5 matching bases. Between the trimmed V and J ends, which lost 3 bases and 9 bases, there was a span of 13 bases. Germline lookup yields CDR1 SGHDT and CDR2 YYEEEE. The CDR3 covers 13 residues. Filled out from reference TRBV5-6 and TRBJ1-5, the complete variable domain reads DAGVTQSPTHLIKTRGQQVTLRCSPKSGHDTVSWYQQALGQGPQFIFQYYEEEERQRGNFPDRFSGHQFPNYSSELNVNALLLGDSALYLCASSSGLSGPQHFGDGTRLSIL.

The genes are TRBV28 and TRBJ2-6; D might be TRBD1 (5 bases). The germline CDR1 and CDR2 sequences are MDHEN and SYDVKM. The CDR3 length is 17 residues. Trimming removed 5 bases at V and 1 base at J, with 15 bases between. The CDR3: CASSTDSWTSGANVLTF. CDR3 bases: TGTGCCAGCAGTACCGACAGTTGGACGTCTGGGGCCAACGTCCTGACTTTC.

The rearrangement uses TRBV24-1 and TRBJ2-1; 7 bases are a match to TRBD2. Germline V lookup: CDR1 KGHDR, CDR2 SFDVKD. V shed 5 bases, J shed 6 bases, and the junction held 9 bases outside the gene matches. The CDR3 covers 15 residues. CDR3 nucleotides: TGTGCCACCAGTGTTCCCCTGGGGGGGGTCAATGAGCAGTTCTTC. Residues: CATSVPLGGVNEQFF.

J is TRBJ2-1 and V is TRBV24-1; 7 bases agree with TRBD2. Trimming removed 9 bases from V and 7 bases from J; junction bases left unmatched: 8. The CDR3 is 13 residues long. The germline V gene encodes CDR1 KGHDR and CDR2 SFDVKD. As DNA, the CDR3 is TGTGCCACCGGGGCGGGAGTCGGGAATGAGCAGTTCTTC. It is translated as CATGAGVGNEQFF.

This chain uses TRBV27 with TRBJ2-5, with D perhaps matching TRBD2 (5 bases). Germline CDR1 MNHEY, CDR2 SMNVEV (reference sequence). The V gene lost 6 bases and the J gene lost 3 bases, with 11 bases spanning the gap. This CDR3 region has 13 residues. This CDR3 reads CASRPEEEETQYF. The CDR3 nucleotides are TGTGCCAGCAGACCTGAGGAGGAAGAGACCCAGTACTTC.

CDR3 in amino acids: CSAGVSTGSTFF. CDR3 coding DNA: TGCAGCGCTGGGGTCAGTACAGGGTCGACTTTCTTT. The rearrangement joins TRBV29-1 to TRBJ1-1; a possible D gene is TRBD1 (6 bases). Germline-derived CDR1 and CDR2 are SQVTM and ANQGSEA. The CDR3 is made up of 12 amino acids. The V and J ends lost 7 bases and 12 bases respectively, with 21 bases between them.

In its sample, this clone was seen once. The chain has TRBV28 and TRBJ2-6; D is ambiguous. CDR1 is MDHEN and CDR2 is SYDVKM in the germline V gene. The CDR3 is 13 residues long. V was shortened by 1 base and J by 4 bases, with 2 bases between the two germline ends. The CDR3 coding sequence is TGTGCCAGCAGTTTATCGGGGGCCAACGTCCTGACTTTC. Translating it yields CASSLSGANVLTF.

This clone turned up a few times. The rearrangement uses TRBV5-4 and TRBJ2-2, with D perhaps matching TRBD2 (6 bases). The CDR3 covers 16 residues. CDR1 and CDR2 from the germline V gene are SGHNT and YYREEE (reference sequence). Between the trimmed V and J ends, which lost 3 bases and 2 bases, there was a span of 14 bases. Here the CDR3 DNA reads TGTGCCAGCAGCTCCGCGCGGCGGGGAAACACCGGGGAGCTGTTTTTT. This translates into CASSSARRGNTGELFF.

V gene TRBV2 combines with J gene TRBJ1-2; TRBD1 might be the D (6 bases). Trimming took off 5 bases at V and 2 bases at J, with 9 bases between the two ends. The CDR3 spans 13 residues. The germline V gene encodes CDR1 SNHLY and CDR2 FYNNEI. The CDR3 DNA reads TGTGCCAGCAGTCCCGGACAGAACTATGGCTACACCTTC. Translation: CASSPGQNYGYTF.

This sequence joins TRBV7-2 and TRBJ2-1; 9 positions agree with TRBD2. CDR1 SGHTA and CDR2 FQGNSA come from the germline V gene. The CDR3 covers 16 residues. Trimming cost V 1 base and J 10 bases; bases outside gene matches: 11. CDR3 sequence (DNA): TGTGCCAGCAGCTTAGTACCGGGACTAGCAAGTAGGGAGCAGTTCTTC. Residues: CASSLVPGLASREQFF.

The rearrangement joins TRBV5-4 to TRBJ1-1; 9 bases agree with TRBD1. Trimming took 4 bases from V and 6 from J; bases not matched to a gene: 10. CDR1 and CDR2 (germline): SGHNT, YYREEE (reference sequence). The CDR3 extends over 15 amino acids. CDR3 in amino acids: CASSQIQGAKSEAFF. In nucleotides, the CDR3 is TGTGCCAGCAGCCAGATACAGGGGGCGAAGTCTGAAGCTTTCTTT.

The CDR3 bases are TGCAGCTGCGGACAGGGAGGAAACACTGAAGCTTTCTTT. Translation gives CSCGQGGNTEAFF. The rearrangement links TRBV29-1 to TRBJ1-1; 8 bases are a match to TRBD1. This CDR3 is built from 13 residues. Germline V CDR1 and CDR2: SQVTM, ANQGSEA. J gave up 2 bases and V 8 bases, and 7 bases lay outside the gene matches.